This entry lists 25 T cell receptor beta chains sequenced from one sample in a study of post-analysis software for immune sequencing data. The TCR beta cDNA libraries contained unique molecular identifiers. From the PCR reads, TCRdb called clonotypes with MiXCR, one entry per CDR3 protein. Counted here are approximately 350,000 distinct CDR3 sequences, roughly 38% occurring once; the ten biggest clones make up 13%. Their antigen targets remain unknown. Study outcomes and limitations: TRBV segments more frequent in patients than in controls numbered five and included TRBV5-6, TRBV5-1 and TRBV20-1.

Sequencing used blood. Receptors originate from a girl aged 5-17 years with multiple sclerosis.

V gene TRBV20-1 combines with J gene TRBJ1-1, with D unclear. The CDR3 extends over 13 amino acids. The germline V gene encodes CDR1 DFQATT and CDR2 SNEGSKA (reference sequence). V was shortened by 0 bases and J by 8 bases, with 13 bases between the two germline ends. The CDR3 protein is CSARDGRLLEAFF. CDR3 coding DNA: TGCAGTGCTAGAGATGGGCGGTTACTCGAAGCTTTCTTT.

The chain combines TRBV7-9 with TRBJ1-1; the match to TRBD1 covers 7 bases. V lost 4 bases, J lost 0 bases, and 8 bases stayed unmatched. The CDR3 has 16 residues. Germline V CDR1 and CDR2: SEHNR, FQNEAQ (reference sequence). DNA of the CDR3: TGTGCCAGCAGCTCCGGGGGGACAGACATGAACACTGAAGCTTTCTTT. Amino acids: CASSSGGTDMNTEAFF.

Concerning this clonotype: This clone may be a read error of a much larger clone one base away. The chain links TRBV27 to TRBJ1-2, with TRBD1 matching 9 bases. The CDR3 loop spans 19 amino acids. The germline gives CDR1 MNHEY, CDR2 SMNVEV (reference sequence). CDR3 sequence: CACSLYPLTVRTGAAGYTF. The CDR3 DNA reads as TGTGCCTGCAGTTTATATCCCCTAACTGTCCGGACAGGGGCGGCCGGCTACACCTTC.

There are many counts of this clonotype. The chain joins TRBV6-2 or TRBV6-3 to TRBJ2-1; D unresolved. Per the germline V gene, CDR1 is MNHEY and CDR2 is SVGEGT. The ends were cut back, 5 bases at V and 7 bases at J, with 12 bases in the middle. The CDR3 consists of 13 residues. For the CDR3, the DNA is TGTGCCAGCAGTCTATCCCCTTGGAATGAGCAGTTCTTC. Amino acids: CASSLSPWNEQFF.

This clonotype was seen only a few times. The V and J genes are TRBV30 and TRBJ1-1; D is unresolved. Trimming left V 0 bases short and J 1 base short, with 6 bases between. Germline V gives CDR1 GTSNPN, CDR2 SVGIG (reference sequence). This CDR3 spans 13 amino acids. Here the CDR3 reads CAWSVFGNTEAFF. As DNA, the CDR3 is TGTGCCTGGAGTGTTTTCGGGAACACTGAAGCTTTCTTT.

In this sample, this clonotype turned up a few times. The rearrangement joins TRBV5-1 to TRBJ1-5; D unclear. Germline assignment: CDR1 SGHRS and CDR2 YFSETQ. V lost 0 bases, J lost 2 bases, and 6 bases lay in between. The CDR3 length is 14 residues. This CDR3 is CASSLDAGNQPQHF. CDR3 sequence (DNA): TGCGCCAGCAGCTTGGATGCTGGCAATCAGCCCCAGCATTTT.

This chain links TRBV19 with TRBJ2-7, with 7 positions matching TRBD2. This CDR3 has 15 amino acids. Germline lookup yields CDR1 LNHDA and CDR2 SQIVND (reference sequence). V shed 7 bases, J shed 0 bases, and the junction held 9 bases outside the gene matches. The CDR3 bases are TGTGCCAGTACCTTCGCGGGGGAGACCTCCTACGAGCAGTACTTC. It yields the protein CASTFAGETSYEQYF. The complete variable domain, with remaining parts taken from reference TRBV19 and TRBJ2-7, reads DGGITQSPKYLFRKEGQNVTLSCEQNLNHDAMYWYRQDPGQGLRLIYYSQIVNDFQKGDIAEGYSVSREKKESFPLTVTSAQKNPTAFYLCASTFAGETSYEQYFGPGTRLTVT.

This clonotype was detected only a few times. This rearrangement joins TRBV29-1 to TRBJ2-7; D remains unclear. The CDR3 is 11 residues long. Trimming removed 5 bases at V and 2 bases at J, with 7 bases between. The germline gives CDR1 SQVTM, CDR2 ANQGSEA. The CDR3 nucleotides are TGCAGCGTTTGGGCCCCCTACGAGCAGTACTTC. This sequence encodes CSVWAPYEQYF.

The chain couples TRBV20-1 to TRBJ2-5; D unresolved. The CDR3 loop spans 11 amino acids. Deletions cut 3 bases from V and 2 bases from J, with 4 bases between. CDR1 is DFQATT and CDR2 is SNEGSKA in the germline V gene (reference sequence). This chain's CDR3 is CSASGQETQYF. In nucleotides, the CDR3 is TGCAGTGCTAGCGGGCAAGAGACCCAGTACTTC.

The J gene is TRBJ2-7, the V gene TRBV4-3; no firm D call. The germline V gene encodes CDR1 LGHNA and CDR2 YSLEER. V was pared by 0 bases and J by 4 bases, with 13 bases between. The CDR3 loop spans 15 amino acids. The DNA for the CDR3 is TGCGCCAGCAGCCAAGACGTGGGCCCCGGGTACGAGCAGTACTTC. Its protein is CASSQDVGPGYEQYF.

Worth noting for this clonotype: Relative to the germline gene, one junction end is altered; a read error may explain this. CDR3 nucleotides: TGTGCCAACAGTACTCGACTCAGGGGGCTTGCTGAAGCTTTCTTT. It encodes CANSTRLRGLAEAFF. V is TRBV6-5 and J is TRBJ1-1; 8 positions match TRBD1. The CDR3 is 15 amino acids. CDR1 is MNHEY and CDR2 is SVGAGI in the germline V gene.

The chain links TRBV7-3 to TRBJ2-3, with D possibly called TRBD1 or TRBD2 (5 bases each). CDR3 length equals 13 residues. Trimming took 5 bases from V and 5 from J, leaving 11 bases between them. Germline V gene data show CDR1 as SGHTA and CDR2 as FQGTGA. The CDR3 DNA follows: TGTGCCAGCAGCCTACTGGGGGAAGATACGCAGTATTTT. It specifies CASSLLGEDTQYF.

This chain links TRBV7-9 with TRBJ2-7, with TRBD1 matching 10 bases. J lost 9 bases, V lost 4 bases, and 9 bases had no gene match. The CDR3 loop spans 14 amino acids. From germline, CDR1 is SEHNR and CDR2 FQNEAQ (reference sequence). CDR3 sequence reads: CASSSSGTGEAQYF. In DNA form, the CDR3 reads TGTGCCAGCAGCTCGTCCGGGACAGGGGAAGCGCAGTACTTC.

This clonotype came up many times. The chain uses TRBV7-9 and TRBJ2-7; D is ambiguous. Germline loops: CDR1 SEHNR, CDR2 FQNEAQ (reference sequence). The V end lost 1 base, the J end lost 2 bases, and 15 bases lay between the germline ends. CDR3 length: 16 residues. The CDR3 region is CASSLGAGRTTYEQYF. The CDR3, as DNA: TGTGCCAGCAGCTTAGGGGCAGGAAGAACGACCTACGAGCAGTACTTC.

This chain connects TRBV7-2 to TRBJ1-4; 7 bases fit TRBD1. Trimming removed 5 bases from V and 2 bases from J; junction bases left unmatched: 5. Germline lookup yields CDR1 SGHTA and CDR2 FQGNSA. The CDR3 has 15 residues. The CDR3 spells CASSPQGITNEKLFF. The CDR3 coding sequence is TGTGCCAGCAGCCCACAGGGGATTACTAATGAAAAACTGTTTTTT. The whole variable domain, filled in from reference TRBV7-2 and TRBJ1-4, reads GAGVSQSPSNKVTEKGKDVELRCDPISGHTALYWYRQSLGQGLEFLIYFQGNSAPDKSGLPSDRFSAERTGGSVSTLTIQRTQQEDSAVYLCASSPQGITNEKLFFGSGTQLSVL.

This clonotype was seen more than once but under ten times. The V call is TRBV27, the J call TRBJ2-7; maybe TRBD1 (6 bases). Deletions cut 3 bases from V and 3 bases from J, with 18 bases between. Germline V CDR1 and CDR2: MNHEY, SMNVEV (reference sequence). This CDR3 is 16 amino acids long. The CDR3 sequence: CASSFVGTTRVYEQYF. The CDR3 DNA sequence: TGTGCCAGCAGTTTCGTAGGGACAACCAGGGTCTACGAGCAGTACTTC.

The rearrangement uses TRBV7-2 and TRBJ2-5; the match to TRBD1 covers 11 bases. This CDR3 region has 17 residues. J gave up 4 bases and V 1 base, and 8 bases lay outside the gene matches. The germline V gene has CDR1 SGHTA and CDR2 FQGNSA. The CDR3 protein is CASSLVVDRGPRETQYF. The CDR3 nucleotides read TGTGCCAGCAGCTTAGTAGTGGACAGGGGGCCTCGAGAGACCCAGTACTTC. Full variable domain (remainder filled in from reference TRBV7-2 and TRBJ2-5): GAGVSQSPSNKVTEKGKDVELRCDPISGHTALYWYRQSLGQGLEFLIYFQGNSAPDKSGLPSDRFSAERTGGSVSTLTIQRTQQEDSAVYLCASSLVVDRGPRETQYFGPGTRLLVL.

The chain is built from TRBV7-8 and TRBJ2-3; D tentatively reads TRBD1 or TRBD2 (5 bases each). Germline V lookup: CDR1 SGHVS, CDR2 FQNEAQ. The CDR3 sequence is 16 residues long. V lost 0 bases to trimming and J lost 0 bases, with 10 bases between them. CDR3 amino acids: CASSLAGTLSTDTQYF. As DNA, the CDR3 is TGTGCCAGCAGCTTAGCGGGGACGCTTAGCACAGATACGCAGTATTTT.

This clonotype was detected only once. The rearrangement uses TRBV7-8 and TRBJ2-7; D is unclear. This CDR3 region has 14 residues. CDR1 is SGHVS and CDR2 is FQNEAQ in the germline V gene. V lost 5 bases, J lost 7 bases, and 18 bases lay in between. Here the CDR3 DNA reads TGTGCCAGCAGCGACCGGGTCCCTTGGGATGAGCAGTACTTC. As protein: CASSDRVPWDEQYF.

This clonotype was recorded many times. The rearrangement links TRBV27 to TRBJ2-4; 8 bases map to TRBD1. The trim removed 6 bases at V and 1 base at J, leaving 17 bases unmatched. CDR3 length: 19 residues. The V gene's germline CDR1 is MNHEY and CDR2 SMNVEV (reference sequence). The CDR3: CASSERTGFLGAAKNIQYF. CDR3 in DNA: TGTGCCAGCAGCGAGAGGACAGGGTTCTTAGGAGCGGCCAAAAACATTCAGTACTTC.

V usage is TRBV7-9 and J usage is TRBJ2-5, with D tentatively TRBD1 (6 bases). Germline V gene data show CDR1 as SEHNR and CDR2 as FQNEAQ (reference sequence). CDR3 length: 14 residues. The V gene lost 4 bases and the J gene lost 5 bases, with 14 bases spanning the gap. Here the CDR3 reads CASSSPEGVETQYF. The CDR3 DNA is TGTGCCAGCAGCTCCCCTGAGGGGGTTGAGACCCAGTACTTC.

This clonotype has only a few counts. One end of the junction is discordant with germline, which a read error may explain. The chain combines TRBV27 with TRBJ2-5; D might be TRBD2 (5 bases). In germline, CDR1 is MNHEY, CDR2 SMNVEV (reference sequence). The CDR3 has 16 amino acids. The CDR3 reads CASSLSRGALVETQYF. The CDR3 nucleotides read TGTGCCAGCAGTCTATCCCGGGGAGCGCTAGTAGAGACCCAGTACTTC.

J is TRBJ2-1 and V is TRBV4-1; TRBD1 matches 10 bases. CDR3 size: 17 residues. Looked up from germline, CDR1 is MGHRA and CDR2 is YSYEKL. Losses at the gene ends were 4 bases for V and 6 bases for J; bases not matched to a gene: 12. The CDR3 sequence is CASSPLDRDRGPNEQFF. CDR3 coding DNA: TGCGCCAGCAGCCCCCTGGACCGGGACAGGGGTCCCAATGAGCAGTTCTTC.

V gene TRBV29-1 combines with J gene TRBJ1-1, with TRBD1 matching over 9 bases. CDR1 SQVTM and CDR2 ANQGSEA come from the germline V gene. V was clipped by 5 bases and J by 4 bases; unmatched bases: 5. This CDR3 has 13 residues. The CDR3 DNA reads TGCAGCGTTCCACTGACAGGGGGCACTGAAGCTTTCTTT. Translated: CSVPLTGGTEAFF.

This clonotype was recorded a few times. V and J are TRBV25-1 and TRBJ1-1, with D unclear. There are 14 residues in the CDR3. Trimming took off 4 bases at V and 0 bases at J, with 9 bases between the two ends. Germline CDR1 and CDR2: MGHDK and SYGVNS. CDR3 in amino acids: CASSVGLMNTEAFF. CDR3 coding DNA: TGTGCCAGCAGTGTCGGACTCATGAACACTGAAGCTTTCTTT.